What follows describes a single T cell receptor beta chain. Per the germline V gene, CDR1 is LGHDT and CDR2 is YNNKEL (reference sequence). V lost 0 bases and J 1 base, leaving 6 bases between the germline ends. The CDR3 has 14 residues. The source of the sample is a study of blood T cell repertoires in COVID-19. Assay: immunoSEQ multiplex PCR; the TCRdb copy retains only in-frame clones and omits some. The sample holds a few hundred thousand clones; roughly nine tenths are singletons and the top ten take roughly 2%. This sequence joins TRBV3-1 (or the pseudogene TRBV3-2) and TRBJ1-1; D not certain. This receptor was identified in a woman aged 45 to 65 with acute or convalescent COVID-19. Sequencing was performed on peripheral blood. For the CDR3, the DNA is TGTGCCAGCAGCCAAGATCTGGCGAACACTGAAGCTTTCTTT. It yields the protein CASSQDLANTEAFF.